A single sample is the source of the 8 T cell receptor beta chains below, sequenced in a study of T cells in Graves' hyperthyroidism and ophthalmopathy. It was RNA transcripts that yielded the amplified TCR beta CDR3 regions. During a first-round RT-PCR of the TCR CDR3, the HTBI primer set was used. MiXCR, run by TCRdb on the multiplex PCR reads, gives a single entry per CDR3 protein. This sample yields approximately 300,000 distinct CDR3 sequences, of which around 20% are seen a single time; about 40% belongs to the top ten. The sample was blood. The receptors were gathered from a man aged 45 to 65 with Graves' ophthalmopathy.

The chain couples TRBV3-1 to TRBJ2-1; no reliable D call. Trimming stripped 4 bases from V and 10 bases from J, with 8 bases between. Germline-derived CDR1 and CDR2 are LGHDT and YNNKEL (reference sequence). The length of the CDR3 is 11 residues. The CDR3 region is CASSRQQEQFF. CDR3 sequence (DNA): TGTGCCAGCAGCCGCCAACAGGAGCAGTTCTTC.

This clonotype was detected ten times or more. This chain uses TRBV20-1 with TRBJ2-1; TRBD2 aligns across 7 bases. The junction had 6 bases not matched to a gene; V was cut back by 0 bases and J by 4 bases. The CDR3 runs to 15 residues. Per germline, CDR1 DFQATT and CDR2 SNEGSKA (reference sequence). The CDR3 DNA reads TGCAGTGCTAGAGATTCCGGGAGGCCGTACAATGAGCAGTTCTTC. Translation: CSARDSGRPYNEQFF.

The chain is built from TRBV7-9 and TRBJ2-1; D uncertain. The length of the CDR3 is 11 residues. Trimming cost V 10 bases and J 4 bases, with 8 bases left between them. The germline V gene has CDR1 SEHNR and CDR2 FQNEAQ (reference sequence). For the CDR3, the DNA is TGTGCCAACTTGGCATACAATGAGCAGTTCTTC. It is translated as CANLAYNEQFF.

This clonotype was picked up many times. J is TRBJ2-7 and V is TRBV5-1; 10 bases fit TRBD1. The CDR3 loop spans 13 amino acids. Germline V gene sequence: CDR1 SGHRS, CDR2 YFSETQ. V shed 6 bases and J 5 bases; nucleotides not matched to a gene: 5. The CDR3 protein is CASKRDRGHEQYF. The CDR3 DNA sequence: TGCGCCAGCAAAAGGGACAGGGGCCACGAGCAGTACTTC.

This clonotype has only a few counts. V is TRBV5-1 and J is TRBJ1-3; 8 bases fit TRBD1. Germline CDR1 SGHRS, CDR2 YFSETQ. With V trimmed by 1 base and J by 8 bases, 8 bases remained unmatched. The length of the CDR3 is 15 residues. The CDR3, as DNA: TGCGCCAGCAGCTTGATAGGACAGGGCGCGGACACCATATATTTT. As protein: CASSLIGQGADTIYF.

This clonotype appeared many times. V is TRBV2 and J is TRBJ2-5, with TRBD1 matching 7 bases. This CDR3 has 17 amino acids. Germline CDR1 and CDR2: SNHLY and FYNNEI. V shed 8 bases and J 3 bases; nucleotides not matched to a gene: 18. The CDR3 nucleotides read TGTGCCAGCCTAGGGAAAGGGGGCGCGATCAGGAAAGAGACCCAGTACTTC. This sequence encodes CASLGKGGAIRKETQYF.

This clonotype was observed at least ten times. The chain links TRBV20-1 to TRBJ2-3; 11 bases are shared with TRBD2. CDR1 and CDR2 (germline): DFQATT, SNEGSKA (reference sequence). CDR3 length: 15 amino acids. Germline trimming cut 6 bases from V and 4 bases from J; bases unmatched to any gene: 9. The CDR3 DNA sequence: TGCAGTGCCACGGAGACTAGCGGGAACCCAGATACGCAGTATTTT. Protein sequence: CSATETSGNPDTQYF.

This clonotype appeared a few times. The gene calls are TRBV5-1 and TRBJ2-7; weak D call: TRBD2 (5 bases). This CDR3 comprises 16 residues. V lost 4 bases, J lost 0 bases, and 17 bases lay in between. Germline loops: CDR1 SGHRS, CDR2 YFSETQ. CDR3 loop: CASSTHPGVSSYEQYF. The CDR3 nucleotides read TGCGCCAGCAGCACGCATCCCGGGGTGAGCTCCTACGAGCAGTACTTC.